This T cell receptor beta chain was captured in a study of vaccination and CD4 T cells after COVID-19. Time point noted: late sampling 161 to 241 days after vaccination in three convalescent patients. Treatment of the sample: roughly ten-day PBMC culture with coronavirus spike peptide pools or control peptides (ViraFEST assay). Sequencing of DNA taken from cultured CD4+ T cells relied on the Oncomine TCR Beta short-read assay. TCRdb fed the PCR reads into MiXCR, producing one record per CDR3 protein. This sample yields under 25,000 distinct CDR3 sequences, of which about 35% are seen a single time; 8.6% belongs to the top ten. This clonotype was counted between two and nine times. What it binds is unknown. Trimming cost V 4 bases and J 2 bases; bases outside gene matches: 8. CDR3 length: 15 amino acids. From germline, CDR1 is DFQATT and CDR2 SNEGSKA (reference sequence).

The TCR was taken from a human donor who had recovered from COVID-19. The chain uses TRBV20-1 and TRBJ2-3; 8 nucleotides line up with TRBD2. The sample was CD4+ T cells from blood, cultured in vitro, taken about 7 months after SARS-CoV-2 vaccination. The CDR3 DNA reads TGCAGTGCTACGGGAGGGCCAGGACACACAGATACGCAGTATTTT. Its translation is CSATGGPGHTDTQYF.